A selection of T cell receptor beta chains follows, all from one sample in a study of technical replicates of blood from a few donors. Profiled with immunoSEQ multiplex PCR; TCRdb holds only in-frame clones, not every one. Of about 13,000 clones in the sample, around 85% were seen once. Sequenced input: PBMCs. The source of these receptors is a human donor in good health. Each CDR3 is given without its conserved first and last residue.

j_gene | v_gene | CDR3aa
TRBJ2-1 | TRBV5-1 | ASSLLAATYNEQF
TRBJ2-3 | TRBV7-7 | ASSLGSSGGTLSTDTQY